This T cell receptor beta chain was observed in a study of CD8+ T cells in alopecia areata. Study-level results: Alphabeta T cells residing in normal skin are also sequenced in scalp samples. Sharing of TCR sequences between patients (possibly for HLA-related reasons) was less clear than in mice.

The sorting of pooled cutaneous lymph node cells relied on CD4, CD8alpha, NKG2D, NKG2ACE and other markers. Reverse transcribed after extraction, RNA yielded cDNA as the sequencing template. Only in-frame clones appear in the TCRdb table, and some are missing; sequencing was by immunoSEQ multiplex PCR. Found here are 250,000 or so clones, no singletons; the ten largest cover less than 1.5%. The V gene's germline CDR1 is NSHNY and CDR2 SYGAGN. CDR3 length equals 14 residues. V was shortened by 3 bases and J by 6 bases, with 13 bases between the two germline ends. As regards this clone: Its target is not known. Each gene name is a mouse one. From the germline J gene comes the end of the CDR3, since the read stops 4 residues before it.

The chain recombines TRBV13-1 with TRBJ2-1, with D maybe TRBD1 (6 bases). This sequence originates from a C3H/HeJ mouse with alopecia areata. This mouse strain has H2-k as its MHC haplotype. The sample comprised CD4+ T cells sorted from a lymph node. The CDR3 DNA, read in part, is TGTGCCAGCAGTGCGCCGGGACACCTTGCT. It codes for CASSAPGHLA. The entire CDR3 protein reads CASSAPGHLAEQFF.